A selection of T cell receptor beta chains follows, all from one sample in a study of OX40 agonist ivuxolimab in advanced cancers. Assay: immunoSEQ multiplex PCR; the TCRdb copy retains only in-frame clones and omits some. The sample records over 55,000 clones, 85% to 90% being singletons. The sequencing here drew on CD4+ or CD8+ T cells sorted from blood, taken in a trial of the OX40 agonist ivuxolimab. These receptors originate from an adult with an advanced solid tumor such as melanoma, head and neck, liver or kidney cancer. The CDR3 runs from the conserved cysteine through the conserved F or W. D genes are given only for firm matches. The size entry is marked missing in some rows and otherwise reads once, few, many or a size class.

TGTGCCAGCAGTTTAGGTCAGGGGTGGACTGAAGCTTTCTTT	CASSLGQGWTEAFF	TRBV27	TRBJ1-1	-	-
TGTGCCAGCGCTACCACAGGGTATAATTCACCCCTCCACTTT	CASATTGYNSPLHF	TRBV2	TRBJ1-6	-	-
TGTGCCAGCAGCTTCCCCAACTATGGCTACACCTTC	CASSFPNYGYTF	TRBV5-4	TRBJ1-2	-	few
TGCGCCAGCAGTGACGTAGGTTGGGAGCAGTACTTC	CASSDVGWEQYF	TRBV5-1	TRBJ2-5	-	-
TGTGCCAGCTCACCAAAGTTGGGGACCGGCAGCCTTACGGAGACCCAGTACTTC	CASSPKLGTGSLTETQYF	TRBV18	TRBJ2-5	-	-
TGTGCCAGCAGCCCCCCGACCGTTGTGAACACCGGGGAGCTGTTTTTT	CASSPPTVVNTGELFF	TRBV11-2	TRBJ2-2	-	-
TGTGCCAGTAGTATGGGCTACTCCATATATACGCAGTATTTT	CASSMGYSIYTQYF	TRBV19	TRBJ2-3	-	-
TGTGCCAGCAGCAGGACAGACGACCATGGCTACACCTTC	CASSRTDDHGYTF	TRBV2	TRBJ1-2	-	-
TGTGCCAGCAGCTTAGGGACAACCTTCGAAAAACTGTTTTTT	CASSLGTTFEKLFF	TRBV7-9	TRBJ1-4	-	-
TGTGCCAGCAGCTATGGGGACAGGGTCTACGAGCAGTACTTC	CASSYGDRVYEQYF	TRBV7-9	TRBJ2-7	TRBD1	-
TGTGCCAGCAGGGCCGGGACAACCCTTTACGAGCAGTACTTC	CASRAGTTLYEQYF	TRBV28	TRBJ2-7	-	-
TGTGCCAGCAGCCTTCCGGGGCAGCCCCAGCATTTT	CASSLPGQPQHF	TRBV7-2	TRBJ1-5	-	-
TGTGCCAGCAGGAAGACAGGGGGCAGGTATGGCTACACCTTC	CASRKTGGRYGYTF	TRBV5-5	TRBJ1-2	TRBD1	-
TGTGCCAGCAAAACTTCCCGGGGGGCAGCTCCTTCCTACGAGCAGTACTTC	CASKTSRGAAPSYEQYF	TRBV27	TRBJ2-7	-	-
TGTGCCAGCGGGAGGGAGGGCTCTGGAAACACCATATATTTT	CASGREGSGNTIYF	TRBV28	TRBJ1-3	-	-
TGTGCCAGTAGTATACGCGGGGAGACAGATACGCAGTATTTT	CASSIRGETDTQYF	TRBV19	TRBJ2-3	-	-
TGTGCCAGCTCACCTAACACCCACTACAATGAGCAGTTCTTC	CASSPNTHYNEQFF	TRBV18	TRBJ2-1	-	-
TGTGCCAGCAGCTCTGCAGGGGGCAGTTATGGCTACACCTTC	CASSSAGGSYGYTF	TRBV5-8	TRBJ1-2	TRBD1	-
TGTGCCAGCAGCTTGGCAGGGCAGAACACTGAAGCTTTCTTT	CASSLAGQNTEAFF	TRBV5-4	TRBJ1-1	-	-